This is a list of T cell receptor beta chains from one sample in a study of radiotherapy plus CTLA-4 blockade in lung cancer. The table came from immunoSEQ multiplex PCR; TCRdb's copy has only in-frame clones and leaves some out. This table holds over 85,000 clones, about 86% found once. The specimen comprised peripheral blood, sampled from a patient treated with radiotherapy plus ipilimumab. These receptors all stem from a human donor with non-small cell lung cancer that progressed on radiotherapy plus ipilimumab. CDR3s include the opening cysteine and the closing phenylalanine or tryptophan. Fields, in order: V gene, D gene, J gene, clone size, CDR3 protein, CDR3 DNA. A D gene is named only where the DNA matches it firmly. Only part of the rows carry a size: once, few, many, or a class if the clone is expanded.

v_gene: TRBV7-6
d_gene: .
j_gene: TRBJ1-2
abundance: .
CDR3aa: CASSHLREHGYTF
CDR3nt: TGTGCCAGCAGCCACTTGAGGGAACATGGCTACACCTTC

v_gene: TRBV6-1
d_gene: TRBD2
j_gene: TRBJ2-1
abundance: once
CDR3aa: CASSGLAGWNNEQFF
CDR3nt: TGTGCCAGCAGTGGACTAGCGGGGTGGAACAATGAGCAGTTCTTC

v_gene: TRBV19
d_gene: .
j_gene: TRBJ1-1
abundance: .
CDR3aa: CASSYGGGATEAFF
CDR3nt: TGTGCCAGTAGTTATGGGGGGGGAGCCACTGAAGCTTTCTTT

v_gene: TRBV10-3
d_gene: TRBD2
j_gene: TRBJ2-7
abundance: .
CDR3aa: CATAGDLKALFEQYF
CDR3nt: TGTGCCACGGCGGGAGACCTTAAGGCCCTCTTCGAGCAGTACTTC

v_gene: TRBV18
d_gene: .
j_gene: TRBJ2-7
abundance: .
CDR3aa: CASSPLPPEQYF
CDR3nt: TGTGCCAGCTCACCTTTGCCCCCCGAGCAGTACTTC

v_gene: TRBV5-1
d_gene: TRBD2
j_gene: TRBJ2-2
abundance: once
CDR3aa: CASSQNLAGVTTGELFF
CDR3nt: TGCGCCAGCAGCCAAAACCTAGCGGGGGTAACCACCGGGGAGCTGTTTTTT

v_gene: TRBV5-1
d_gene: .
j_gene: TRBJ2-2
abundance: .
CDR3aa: CASSFFGNTGELFF
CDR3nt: TGCGCCAGCAGCTTCTTCGGGAACACCGGGGAGCTGTTTTTT

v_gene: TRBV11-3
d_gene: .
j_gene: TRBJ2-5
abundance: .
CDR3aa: CASSPGGRETQYF
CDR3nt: TGTGCCAGCAGCCCAGGTGGGCGAGAGACCCAGTACTTC

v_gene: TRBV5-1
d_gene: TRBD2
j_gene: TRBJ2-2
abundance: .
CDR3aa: CASSPGTSSVGELFF
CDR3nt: TGCGCCAGCAGTCCCGGGACTAGTTCCGTCGGGGAGCTGTTTTTT

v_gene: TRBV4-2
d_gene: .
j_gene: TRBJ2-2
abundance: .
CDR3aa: CASSQDLGTPPGELFF
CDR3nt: TGTGCCAGCAGCCAAGATCTCGGTACACCGCCCGGGGAGCTGTTTTTT

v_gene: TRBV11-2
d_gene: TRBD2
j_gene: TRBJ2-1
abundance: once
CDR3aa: CASSLRLAGVYNEQFF
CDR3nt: TGTGCCAGCAGCTTAAGACTAGCGGGGGTATACAATGAGCAGTTCTTC

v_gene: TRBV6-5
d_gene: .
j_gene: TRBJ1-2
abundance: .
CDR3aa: CASTRGRDYGYTF
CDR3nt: TGTGCCAGCACAAGAGGGAGGGACTATGGCTACACCTTC

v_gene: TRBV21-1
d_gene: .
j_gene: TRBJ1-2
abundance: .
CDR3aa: CASSKWGTFYGYTF
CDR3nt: TGTGCCAGCAGCAAGTGGGGGACCTTCTATGGCTACACCTTC

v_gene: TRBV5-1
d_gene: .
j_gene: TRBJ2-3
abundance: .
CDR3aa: CASSSFGQETDTQYF
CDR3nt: TGCGCCAGCAGCTCTTTCGGCCAAGAGACGGATACGCAGTATTTT

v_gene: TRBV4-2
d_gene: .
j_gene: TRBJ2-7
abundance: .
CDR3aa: CASSQAMETYEQYF
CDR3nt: TGTGCCAGCAGCCAAGCGATGGAGACCTACGAGCAGTACTTC